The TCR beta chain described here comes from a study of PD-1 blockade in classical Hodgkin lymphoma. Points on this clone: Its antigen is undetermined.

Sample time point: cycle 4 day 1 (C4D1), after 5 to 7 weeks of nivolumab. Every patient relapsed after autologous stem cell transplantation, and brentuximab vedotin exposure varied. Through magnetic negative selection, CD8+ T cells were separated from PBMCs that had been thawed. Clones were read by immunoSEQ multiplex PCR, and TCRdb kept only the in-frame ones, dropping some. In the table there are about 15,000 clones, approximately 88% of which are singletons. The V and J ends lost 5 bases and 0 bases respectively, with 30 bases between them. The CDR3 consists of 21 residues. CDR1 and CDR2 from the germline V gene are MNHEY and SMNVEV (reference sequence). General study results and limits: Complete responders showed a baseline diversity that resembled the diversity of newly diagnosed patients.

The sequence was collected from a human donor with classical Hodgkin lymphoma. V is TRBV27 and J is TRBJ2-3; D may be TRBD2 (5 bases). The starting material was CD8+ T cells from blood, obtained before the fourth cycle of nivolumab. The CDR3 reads CASSPYLTNLAGSLSTDTQYF. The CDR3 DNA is TGTGCCAGCAGTCCCTACCTGACTAATTTAGCCGGAAGCTTAAGCACAGATACGCAGTATTTT.